A single sample gave rise to the 3 T cell receptor beta chains below, sequenced in a study of T-cell memory formation after mild COVID-19. Using its own MiXCR run on the 5' RACE reads, TCRdb lists one record per CDR3 protein. The sample records 350,000 to 550,000 distinct CDR3 sequences, around 17% being singletons. Sequencing was done on a sample of PBMCs or a T cell subset sorted from them (not recorded which). The source is a man aged 18 to 30 who had mild COVID-19 (a few samples of this study predate the infection). Cell type and time point are not known.

This clonotype was observed a handful of times. This chain links TRBV10-3 with TRBJ2-5, with 12 bases that match TRBD1. CDR3 size: 15 residues. After removal of 11 bases from V and 5 bases from J, the junction contained 12 bases not matched to a gene. Germline-derived CDR1 and CDR2 are ENHRY and SYGVKD. The CDR3 loop reads CAASFGTGGAETQYF. The CDR3 region has the DNA TGTGCCGCCTCGTTCGGGACAGGGGGCGCGGAGACCCAGTACTTC.

The CDR3 region is CASSFAETYEQYF. The CDR3 DNA reads TGTGCCAGCAGTTTTGCAGAGACCTACGAGCAGTACTTC. The chain combines TRBV27 with TRBJ2-7; no clear D. Trimming shortened V by 3 bases and J by 2 bases, and 8 bases separated the two germline ends. This CDR3 contains 13 residues. Looked up from germline, CDR1 is MNHEY and CDR2 is SMNVEV (reference sequence).

This clonotype turned up a few times. This sequence joins TRBV6-1 and TRBJ1-1; D is uncertain. Germline V gene sequence: CDR1 MNHNS, CDR2 SASEGT. The CDR3 is 14 residues long. V was clipped by 4 bases and J by 0 bases, with 9 bases between them. This CDR3 reads CASSADGLNTEAFF. CDR3 coding DNA: TGTGCCAGCAGTGCAGACGGCTTGAACACTGAAGCTTTCTTT.